The entry that follows covers one TCR beta chain sequence. This entry belongs to a study of T cell changes during pregnancy in multiple sclerosis. CDR1 and CDR2 from the germline V gene are MDHEN and SYDVKM. This CDR3 comprises 14 residues. V lost 6 bases to trimming and J lost 5 bases; unmatched junction nucleotides: 8. Assay: immunoSEQ multiplex PCR; the TCRdb copy retains only in-frame clones and omits some. The sample has about 45,000 clones; around nine tenths are singletons. The sample was CD4+ T cells from peripheral blood mononuclear cells, taken before pregnancy. V gene TRBV28 combines with J gene TRBJ2-5; 8 positions match TRBD1. The receptor was derived from a female donor with multiple sclerosis, enrolled in a pregnancy study. CDR3 nucleotide sequence: TGTGCCAGCAGCCGGACAGGGACGACGGAGACCCAGTACTTC. Protein sequence: CASSRTGTTETQYF.